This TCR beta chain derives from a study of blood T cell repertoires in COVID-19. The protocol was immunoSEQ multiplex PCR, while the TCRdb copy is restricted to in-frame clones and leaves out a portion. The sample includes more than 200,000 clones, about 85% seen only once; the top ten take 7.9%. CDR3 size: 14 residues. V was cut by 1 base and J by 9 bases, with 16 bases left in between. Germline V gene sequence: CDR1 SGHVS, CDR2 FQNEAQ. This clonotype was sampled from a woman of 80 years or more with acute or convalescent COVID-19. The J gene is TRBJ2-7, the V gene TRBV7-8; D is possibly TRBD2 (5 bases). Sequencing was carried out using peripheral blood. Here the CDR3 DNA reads TGTGCCAGCAGCTTAGAAAGGTCACCAAGCGGGCAGTACTTC. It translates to CASSLERSPSGQYF.